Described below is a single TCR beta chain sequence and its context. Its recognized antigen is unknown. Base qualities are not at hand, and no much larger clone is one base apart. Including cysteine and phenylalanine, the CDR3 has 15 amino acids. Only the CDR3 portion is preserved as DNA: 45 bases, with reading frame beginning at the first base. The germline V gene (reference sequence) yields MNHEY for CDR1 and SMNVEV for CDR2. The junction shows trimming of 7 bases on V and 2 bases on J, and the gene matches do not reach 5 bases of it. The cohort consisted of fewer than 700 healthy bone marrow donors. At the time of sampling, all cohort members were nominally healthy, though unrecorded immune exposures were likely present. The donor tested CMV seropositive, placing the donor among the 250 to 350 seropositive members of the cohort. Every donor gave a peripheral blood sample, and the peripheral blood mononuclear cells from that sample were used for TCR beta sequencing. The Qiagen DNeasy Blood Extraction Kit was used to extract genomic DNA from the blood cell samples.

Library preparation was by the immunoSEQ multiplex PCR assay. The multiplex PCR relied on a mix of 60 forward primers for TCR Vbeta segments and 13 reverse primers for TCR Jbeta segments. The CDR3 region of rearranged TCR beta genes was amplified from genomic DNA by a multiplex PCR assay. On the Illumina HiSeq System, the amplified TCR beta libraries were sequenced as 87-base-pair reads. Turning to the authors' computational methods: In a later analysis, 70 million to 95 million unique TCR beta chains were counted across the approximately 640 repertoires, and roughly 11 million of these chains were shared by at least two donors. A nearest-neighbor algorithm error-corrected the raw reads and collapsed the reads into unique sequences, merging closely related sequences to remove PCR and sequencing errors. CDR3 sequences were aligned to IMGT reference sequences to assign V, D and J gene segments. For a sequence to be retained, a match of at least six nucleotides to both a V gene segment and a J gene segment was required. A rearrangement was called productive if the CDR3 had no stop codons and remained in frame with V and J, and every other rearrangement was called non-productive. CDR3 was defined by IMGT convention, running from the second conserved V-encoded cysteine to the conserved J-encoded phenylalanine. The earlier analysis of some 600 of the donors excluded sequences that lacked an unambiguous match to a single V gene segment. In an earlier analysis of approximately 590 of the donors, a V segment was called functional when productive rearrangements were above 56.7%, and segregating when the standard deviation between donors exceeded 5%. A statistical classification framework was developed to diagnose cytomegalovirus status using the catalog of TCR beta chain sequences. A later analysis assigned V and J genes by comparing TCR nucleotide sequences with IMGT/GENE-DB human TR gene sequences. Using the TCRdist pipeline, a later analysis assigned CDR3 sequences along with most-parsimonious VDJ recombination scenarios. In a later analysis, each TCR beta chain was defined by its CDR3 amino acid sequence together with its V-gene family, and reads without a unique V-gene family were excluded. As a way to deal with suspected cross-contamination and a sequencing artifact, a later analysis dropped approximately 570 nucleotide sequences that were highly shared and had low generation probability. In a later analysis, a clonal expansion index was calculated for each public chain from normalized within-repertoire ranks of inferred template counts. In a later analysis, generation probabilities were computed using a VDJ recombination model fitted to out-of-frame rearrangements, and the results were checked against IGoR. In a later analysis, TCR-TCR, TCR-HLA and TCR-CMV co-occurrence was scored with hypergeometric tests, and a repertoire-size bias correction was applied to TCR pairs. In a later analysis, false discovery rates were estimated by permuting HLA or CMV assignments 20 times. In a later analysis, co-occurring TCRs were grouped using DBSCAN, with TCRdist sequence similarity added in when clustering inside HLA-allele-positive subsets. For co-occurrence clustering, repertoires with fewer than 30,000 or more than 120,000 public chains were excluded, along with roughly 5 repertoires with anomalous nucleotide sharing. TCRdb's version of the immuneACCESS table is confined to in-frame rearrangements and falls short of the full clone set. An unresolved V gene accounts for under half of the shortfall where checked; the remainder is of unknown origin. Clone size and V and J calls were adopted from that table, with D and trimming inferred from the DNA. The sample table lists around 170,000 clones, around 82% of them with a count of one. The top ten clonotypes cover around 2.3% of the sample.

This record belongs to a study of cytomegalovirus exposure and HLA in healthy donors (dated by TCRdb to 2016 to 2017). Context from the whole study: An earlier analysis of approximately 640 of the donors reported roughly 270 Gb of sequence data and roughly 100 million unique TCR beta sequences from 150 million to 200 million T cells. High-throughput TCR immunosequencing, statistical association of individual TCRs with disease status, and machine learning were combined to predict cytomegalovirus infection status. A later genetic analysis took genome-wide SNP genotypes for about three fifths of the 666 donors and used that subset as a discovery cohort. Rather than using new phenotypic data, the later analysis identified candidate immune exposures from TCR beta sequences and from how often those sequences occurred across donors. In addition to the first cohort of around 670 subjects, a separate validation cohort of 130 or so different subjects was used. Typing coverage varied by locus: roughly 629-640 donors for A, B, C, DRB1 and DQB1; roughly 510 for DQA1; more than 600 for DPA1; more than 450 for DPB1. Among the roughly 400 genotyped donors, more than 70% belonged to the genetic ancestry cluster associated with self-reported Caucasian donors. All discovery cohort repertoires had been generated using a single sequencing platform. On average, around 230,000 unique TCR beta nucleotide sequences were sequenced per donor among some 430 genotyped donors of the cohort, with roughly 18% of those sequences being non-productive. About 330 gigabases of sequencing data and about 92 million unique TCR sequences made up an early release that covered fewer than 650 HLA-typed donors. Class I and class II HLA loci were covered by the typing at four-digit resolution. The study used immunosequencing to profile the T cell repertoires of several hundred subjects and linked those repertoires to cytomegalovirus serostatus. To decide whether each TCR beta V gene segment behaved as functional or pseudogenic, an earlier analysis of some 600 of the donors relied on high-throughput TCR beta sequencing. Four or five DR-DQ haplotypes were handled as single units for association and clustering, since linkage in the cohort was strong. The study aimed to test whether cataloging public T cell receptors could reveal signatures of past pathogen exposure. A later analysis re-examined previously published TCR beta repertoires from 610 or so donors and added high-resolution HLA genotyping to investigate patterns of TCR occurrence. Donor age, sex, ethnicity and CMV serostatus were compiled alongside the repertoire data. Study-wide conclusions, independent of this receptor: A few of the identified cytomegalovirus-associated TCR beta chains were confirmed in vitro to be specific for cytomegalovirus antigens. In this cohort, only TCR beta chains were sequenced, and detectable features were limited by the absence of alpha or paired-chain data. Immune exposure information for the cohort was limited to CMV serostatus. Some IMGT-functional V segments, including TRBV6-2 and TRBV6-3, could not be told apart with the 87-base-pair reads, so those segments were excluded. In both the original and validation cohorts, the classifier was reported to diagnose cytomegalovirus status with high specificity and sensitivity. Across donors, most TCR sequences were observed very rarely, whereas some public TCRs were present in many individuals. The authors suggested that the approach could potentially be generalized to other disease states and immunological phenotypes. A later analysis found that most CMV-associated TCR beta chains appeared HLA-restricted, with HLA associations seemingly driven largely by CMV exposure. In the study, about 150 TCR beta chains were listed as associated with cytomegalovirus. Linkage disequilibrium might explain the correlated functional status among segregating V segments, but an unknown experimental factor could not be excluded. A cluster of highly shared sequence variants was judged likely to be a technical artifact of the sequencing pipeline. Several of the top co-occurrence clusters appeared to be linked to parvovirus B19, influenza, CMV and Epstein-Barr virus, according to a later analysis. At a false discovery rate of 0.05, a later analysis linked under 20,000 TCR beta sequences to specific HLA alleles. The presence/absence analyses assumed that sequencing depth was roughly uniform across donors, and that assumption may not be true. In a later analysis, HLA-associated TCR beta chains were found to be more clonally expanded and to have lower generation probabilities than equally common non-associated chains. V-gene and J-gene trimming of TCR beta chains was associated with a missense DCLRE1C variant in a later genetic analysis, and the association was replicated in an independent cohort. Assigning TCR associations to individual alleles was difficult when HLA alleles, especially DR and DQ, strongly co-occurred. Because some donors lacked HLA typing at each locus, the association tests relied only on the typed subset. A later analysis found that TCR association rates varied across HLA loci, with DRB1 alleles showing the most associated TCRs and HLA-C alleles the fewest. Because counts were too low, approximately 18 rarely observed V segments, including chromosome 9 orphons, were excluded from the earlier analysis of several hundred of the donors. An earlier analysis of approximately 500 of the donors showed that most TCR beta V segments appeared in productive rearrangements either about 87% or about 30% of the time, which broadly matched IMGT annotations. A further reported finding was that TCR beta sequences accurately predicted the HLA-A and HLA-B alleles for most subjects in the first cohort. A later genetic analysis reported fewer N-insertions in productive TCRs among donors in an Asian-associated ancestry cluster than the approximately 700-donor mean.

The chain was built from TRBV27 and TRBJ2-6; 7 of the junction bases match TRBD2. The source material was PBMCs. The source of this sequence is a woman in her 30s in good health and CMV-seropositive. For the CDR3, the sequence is CASTPRGTGANVLTF. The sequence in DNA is TGTGCCAGCACCCCGCGGGGGACTGGGGCCAACGTCCTGACTTTC.